Below, one T cell receptor beta chain is given with its context. Method: immunoSEQ multiplex PCR; TCRdb's copy keeps in-frame clones and lacks some. The sample lists more than 40,000 clones, 80% to 95% occurring once. The sample is drawn from a study of T cell changes during pregnancy in multiple sclerosis. V lost 5 bases to trimming and J lost 6 bases, with 11 bases between them. Germline CDR1 MGHDK, CDR2 SYGVNS. The CDR3 loop spans 12 amino acids. This sequence joins TRBV25-1 and TRBJ2-7; no definite D call. The sample consisted of CD4+ T cells from peripheral blood mononuclear cells, taken in the third trimester of pregnancy. The clonotype originates from a female donor with multiple sclerosis, enrolled in a pregnancy study. This CDR3 reads CASSRVPGEQYF. In DNA form, the CDR3 reads TGTGCCAGCAGTCGAGTTCCAGGCGAGCAGTACTTC.